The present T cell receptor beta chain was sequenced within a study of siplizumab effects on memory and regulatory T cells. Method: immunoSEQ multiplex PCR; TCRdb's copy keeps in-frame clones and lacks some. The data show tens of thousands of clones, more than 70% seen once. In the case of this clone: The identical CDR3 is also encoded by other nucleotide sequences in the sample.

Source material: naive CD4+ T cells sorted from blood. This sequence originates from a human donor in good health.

The DNA of the CDR3 is TGTGCCAGCAGCTTACAAGAGACCCAGTACTTC. This encodes CASSLQETQYF. The chain couples TRBV7-2 to TRBJ2-5; no clear D gene. Germline assignment: CDR1 SGHTA and CDR2 FQGNSA. This CDR3 is 11 amino acids long. V was pared by 2 bases and J by 2 bases, with 0 bases between.